The 32 T cell receptor beta chains reported below all come from one sample, sequenced in a study of T cell responses to AZD1222 COVID-19 vaccine. Sequencing used immunoSEQ multiplex PCR; TCRdb keeps in-frame clones, though not all of them. The sample records about 270,000 clones, about 94% being singletons. Specimen: peripheral blood, collected 28 days after the second AZD1222 dose. These receptors were collected from an adult who received the AZD1222 COVID-19 vaccine.

This clone appeared a few times. The chain carries TRBV2 and TRBJ2-2, with 9 positions matching TRBD1. The CDR3 runs to 14 residues. Germline V CDR1 and CDR2: SNHLY, FYNNEI. V trimming: 8 bases; J trimming: 5 bases; junction bases outside the gene matches: 6. CDR3 in DNA: TGTGCCAGCCAGGGACAGGGTGTAACCGGGGAGCTGTTTTTT. Encoded protein: CASQGQGVTGELFF.

The chain couples TRBV12-3 or TRBV12-4 to TRBJ1-5, with D perhaps matching TRBD1 (5 bases). Trimming pared 6 bases from V and 4 bases from J, leaving 10 bases between. The CDR3 has 13 residues. The CDR3 is CASRWGGNQPQHF. The CDR3 DNA is TGTGCCAGCAGGTGGGGGGGAAATCAGCCCCAGCATTTT.

The chain has TRBV10-3 and TRBJ2-7; 15 bases fit TRBD2. V shed 6 bases and J 6 bases; nucleotides not matched to a gene: 6. Germline V gene sequence: CDR1 ENHRY, CDR2 SYGVKD. This CDR3 has 15 residues. CDR3 in DNA: TGTGCCATCAGGGCCCTGGGACTAGCGGGAGGCGAGCAGTACTTC. Its translation is CAIRALGLAGGEQYF.

This clone was recorded only once. The J gene is TRBJ1-4, the V gene TRBV5-5; no clear D gene. Per germline, CDR1 SGHKS and CDR2 YYEKEE (reference sequence). V was cut by 0 bases and J by 7 bases, with 10 bases left in between. This CDR3 has 14 amino acids. The CDR3 DNA reads as TGTGCCAGCAGCTTGGATGGGTATGGTGAAAAACTGTTTTTT. It codes for CASSLDGYGEKLFF.

The genes are TRBV9 and TRBJ2-7; 8 bases fit TRBD1. The CDR3 is 13 amino acids. The trim removed 4 bases at V and 2 bases at J, leaving 2 bases unmatched. CDR1 and CDR2 from the germline V gene are SGDLS and YYNGEE. CDR3 loop: CASSKGQAYEQYF. Here the CDR3 DNA reads TGTGCCAGCAGCAAGGGACAGGCCTACGAGCAGTACTTC.

The chain employs TRBV28 and TRBJ1-2, with D hard to call. V lost 2 bases, J lost 8 bases, and 9 bases lay in between. Looked up from germline, CDR1 is MDHEN and CDR2 is SYDVKM. The CDR3 is 12 amino acids. The CDR3 loop reads CASSLQRRGYTF. The CDR3 bases are TGTGCCAGCAGTTTACAGAGGCGAGGCTACACCTTC.

The chain combines TRBV15 with TRBJ2-7, with no clear D. The V and J ends lost 5 bases and 1 base respectively, with 9 bases between them. Per germline, CDR1 LNHNV and CDR2 YYDKDF (reference sequence). This CDR3 has 13 amino acids. CDR3 sequence (DNA): TGTGCCACCAGCGCAGGCCGATCCTACGAGCAGTACTTC. Translated: CATSAGRSYEQYF.

Concerning this clone itself: Other DNA sequences in this sample translate to the same CDR3. The CDR3 spells CASSPPSTDTQYF. In nucleotides, the CDR3 is TGTGCCAGCTCACCACCTAGCACAGATACGCAGTATTTT. The gene calls are TRBV18 and TRBJ2-3; unclear D gene. Germline CDR1 is KGHSH and CDR2 is LQKENI. The CDR3 consists of 13 residues. The germline V and J ends were trimmed by 0 bases and 0 bases, with 1 base remaining between them.

This clone was observed a single time. This chain uses TRBV19 with TRBJ2-5; 11 bases match TRBD2. V was pared by 5 bases and J by 2 bases, with 4 bases of the junction left unmatched. The CDR3 loop spans 15 amino acids. CDR1 is LNHDA and CDR2 is SQIVND in the germline V gene (reference sequence). CDR3 coding DNA: TGTGCCAGTAGTCCTAGCGGGAGGAGTCAAGAGACCCAGTACTTC. This encodes CASSPSGRSQETQYF. Complete variable domain (other parts from reference TRBV19 and TRBJ2-5): DGGITQSPKYLFRKEGQNVTLSCEQNLNHDAMYWYRQDPGQGLRLIYYSQIVNDFQKGDIAEGYSVSREKKESFPLTVTSAQKNPTAFYLCASSPSGRSQETQYFGPGTRLLVL.

The rearrangement joins TRBV5-1 to TRBJ1-3; unclear D gene. The CDR3 contains 13 residues. Germline V lookup: CDR1 SGHRS, CDR2 YFSETQ. Trimming cost V 0 bases and J 0 bases, with 1 base left between them. Here the CDR3 DNA reads TGCGCCAGCAGCTTGGACTCTGGAAACACCATATATTTT. This translates into CASSLDSGNTIYF.

The J gene is TRBJ1-5, the V gene TRBV2, with 9 bases aligning to TRBD1. V shed 6 bases, J shed 0 bases, and the junction held 3 bases outside the gene matches. The CDR3 consists of 15 residues. The V gene's germline CDR1 is SNHLY and CDR2 FYNNEI. The CDR3 DNA is TGTGCCAGCAGGATGGACAGGGGTAGCAATCAGCCCCAGCATTTT. Protein: CASRMDRGSNQPQHF.

The V and J genes are TRBV29-1 and TRBJ1-4; weak D call: TRBD1 (5 bases). Deletions cut 4 bases from V and 0 bases from J, with 9 bases between. The CDR3 is made up of 14 amino acids. In germline, CDR1 is SQVTM, CDR2 ANQGSEA. The CDR3 DNA reads as TGCAGCGTTGTTGAGGACACAACTAATGAAAAACTGTTTTTT. Translation gives CSVVEDTTNEKLFF.

The gene calls are TRBV29-1 and TRBJ1-1; TRBD1 matches 7 bases. Trimming took 5 bases from V and 3 from J; bases not matched to a gene: 12. The CDR3 is made up of 15 amino acids. Per germline, CDR1 SQVTM and CDR2 ANQGSEA. As DNA, the CDR3 is TGCAGCGTTAAGGGGGCGACTTACAGGGACACTGAAGCTTTCTTT. It specifies CSVKGATYRDTEAFF.

The chain recombines TRBV10-3 with TRBJ1-6; maybe TRBD1 (5 bases). Deletions cut 4 bases from V and 8 bases from J, with 15 bases between. The CDR3 consists of 15 residues. Germline-derived CDR1 and CDR2 are ENHRY and SYGVKD. As DNA, the CDR3 is TGTGCCATCAGTGCCGACAGCGAGACTTATTCACCCCTCCACTTT. Its protein is CAISADSETYSPLHF.

The gene calls are TRBV12-5 and TRBJ1-5; D remains unclear. The CDR3 length is 15 residues. Germline lookup yields CDR1 LGHNT and CDR2 FRNRAP. Trimming cost V 7 bases and J 9 bases, with 22 bases left between them. CDR3 in amino acids: CASVPMDPPYLPQHF. CDR3 DNA: TGTGCTAGTGTCCCCATGGACCCTCCTTATTTGCCCCAGCATTTT.

V usage is TRBV3-1 (or the pseudogene TRBV3-2) and J usage is TRBJ1-5; 7 bases map to TRBD1. This CDR3 is built from 19 residues. Germline V gives CDR1 LGHDT, CDR2 YNNKEL (reference sequence). J lost 3 bases, V lost 1 base, and 15 bases had no gene match. This CDR3 is CASSQGREGAGWNNQPQHF. CDR3 nucleotide sequence: TGTGCCAGCAGCCAAGGCCGGGAGGGGGCAGGGTGGAACAATCAGCCCCAGCATTTT.

The genes are TRBV24-1 and TRBJ2-5; a weak D match, TRBD1 (6 bases). Germline-derived CDR1 and CDR2 are KGHDR and SFDVKD. Trimming left V 4 bases short and J 11 bases short, with 16 bases between. The CDR3 is made up of 13 amino acids. CDR3 loop: CATSDPGAARQYF. Written as DNA, the CDR3 is TGTGCCACCAGTGACCCAGGGGCGGCGCGACAGTACTTC.

V gene TRBV25-1 combines with J gene TRBJ1-1; D unresolved. Trimming took off 4 bases at V and 4 bases at J, with 10 bases between the two ends. The CDR3 is made up of 13 amino acids. Germline CDR1 MGHDK, CDR2 SYGVNS. The CDR3 coding sequence is TGTGCCAGCAGTGCAGTTGGATCCACTGAAGCTTTCTTT. This translates into CASSAVGSTEAFF.

This clone has only one observation. The chain combines TRBV9 with TRBJ1-1; 8 bases are shared with TRBD1. Germline lookup yields CDR1 SGDLS and CDR2 YYNGEE. This CDR3 has 17 residues. V was clipped by 4 bases and J by 0 bases; unmatched bases: 11. The CDR3 is CASSTGQGGPLNTEAFF. DNA for the CDR3: TGTGCCAGCAGCACCGGACAGGGCGGGCCCCTGAACACTGAAGCTTTCTTT. Using reference TRBV9 and TRBJ1-1 for the parts outside the CDR3, the full variable domain is DSGVTQTPKHLITATGQRVTLRCSPRSGDLSVYWYQQSLDQGLQFLIQYYNGEERAKGNILERFSAQQFPDLHSELNLSSLELGDSALYFCASSTGQGGPLNTEAFFGQGTRLTVV.

The CDR3 nucleotides read TGTGCCAGCAGTTTTGGGGACAGGGCTCAGCCCCAGCATTTT. This encodes CASSFGDRAQPQHF. J is TRBJ1-5 and V is TRBV28, with TRBD1 matching over 9 bases. In germline, CDR1 is MDHEN, CDR2 SYDVKM. The CDR3 runs to 14 residues. The V gene end was trimmed by 3 bases and the J gene end by 6 bases; junction bases not matched to a gene: 3.

This sequence joins TRBV28 and TRBJ2-7; 10 nucleotides align to TRBD2. This CDR3 has 14 amino acids. The germline V gene encodes CDR1 MDHEN and CDR2 SYDVKM. J gave up 6 bases and V 5 bases, and 7 bases lay outside the gene matches. This CDR3 is CASSIGLAVSEQYF. In DNA, the CDR3 is TGTGCCAGCAGTATTGGACTAGCGGTATCCGAGCAGTACTTC.

The chain uses TRBV15 and TRBJ1-4, with 10 bases matching TRBD1. Germline CDR1 reads LNHNV; CDR2 reads YYDKDF (reference sequence). The V segment lost 0 bases and the J segment 8 bases; nucleotides outside the gene matches: 15. There are 19 residues in the CDR3. The CDR3 nucleotides are TGTGCCACCAGCAGAGATAGCGCGGTGACAGGGGGCGCAGGGGAAAAACTGTTTTTT. The encoded protein is CATSRDSAVTGGAGEKLFF.

The chain couples TRBV28 to TRBJ2-1, with TRBD2 matching over 9 bases. After removal of 2 bases from V and 2 bases from J, the junction contained 16 bases not matched to a gene. CDR1 is MDHEN and CDR2 is SYDVKM in the germline V gene. This CDR3 is 20 amino acids long. The CDR3 loop reads CASSLTGTSRPLGAYNEQFF. The CDR3 DNA follows: TGTGCCAGCAGTTTAACCGGGACTAGCAGGCCCCTAGGGGCCTACAATGAGCAGTTCTTC.

This clone was found once. V is TRBV3-1 (or the pseudogene TRBV3-2) and J is TRBJ1-2; D is undetermined. The CDR3 is 14 amino acids. Trimming cost V 0 bases and J 3 bases, with 8 bases left between them. Germline CDR1 is LGHDT and CDR2 is YNNKEL (reference sequence). CDR3 region: CASSQDGRHYGYTF. CDR3 DNA: TGTGCCAGCAGCCAAGATGGCCGGCACTATGGCTACACCTTC.

The CDR3 protein is CASSQGRWAGDTEAFF. The CDR3 DNA reads TGTGCCAGCAGCCAAGGGCGGTGGGCGGGAGACACTGAAGCTTTCTTT. V is TRBV14 and J is TRBJ1-1; D gene ambiguous. From germline, CDR1 is SGHDN and CDR2 FVKESK. V was clipped by 1 base and J by 3 bases, with 15 bases between them. The CDR3 extends over 16 amino acids.

This chain connects TRBV7-2 to TRBJ1-2, with D hard to call. This CDR3 has 14 amino acids. The ends were cut back, 0 bases at V and 7 bases at J, with 12 bases in the middle. The germline V gene encodes CDR1 SGHTA and CDR2 FQGNSA. CDR3 loop: CASSLAQEGFGYTF. The CDR3 region has the DNA TGTGCCAGCAGCTTAGCGCAAGAAGGTTTTGGCTACACCTTC.

This clone was recorded only once. The chain employs TRBV28 and TRBJ1-1; D not certain. V lost 3 bases and J 4 bases, leaving 9 bases between the germline ends. The CDR3 loop spans 13 amino acids. The germline gives CDR1 MDHEN, CDR2 SYDVKM. CDR3 nucleotide sequence: TGTGCCAGCAGTTTTGGGGTAGGCACTGAAGCTTTCTTT. Protein sequence: CASSFGVGTEAFF.

The rearrangement uses TRBV5-1 and TRBJ1-5; a possible D gene is TRBD1 (6 bases). The germline V gene encodes CDR1 SGHRS and CDR2 YFSETQ. The CDR3 extends over 14 amino acids. The ends were cut back, 0 bases at V and 7 bases at J, with 11 bases in the middle. In nucleotides, the CDR3 is TGCGCCAGCAGCTTGGAACAGGGAAGGCAGCCCCAGCATTTT. It encodes CASSLEQGRQPQHF.

This clone is a singleton in its sample. J is TRBJ1-3 and V is TRBV2; D is unresolved. The V gene lost 7 bases and the J gene lost 0 bases, with 10 bases spanning the gap. Germline V gene data show CDR1 as SNHLY and CDR2 as FYNNEI. The CDR3 consists of 14 residues. The CDR3 here is CASKDGFSGNTIYF. The CDR3 DNA follows: TGTGCCAGCAAAGACGGATTCTCTGGAAACACCATATATTTT.

This rearrangement joins TRBV28 to TRBJ2-5; D uncertain. V was clipped by 1 base and J by 0 bases, with 12 bases between them. CDR1 and CDR2 from the germline V gene are MDHEN and SYDVKM. This CDR3 region has 16 residues. In DNA form, the CDR3 reads TGTGCCAGCAGTTTATACGGGCGCCTTTACCAAGAGACCCAGTACTTC. Translated, it gives CASSLYGRLYQETQYF. Full variable domain (rest looked up from reference TRBV28 and TRBJ2-5): DVKVTQSSRYLVKRTGEKVFLECVQDMDHENMFWYRQDPGLGLRLIYFSYDVKMKEKGDIPEGYSVSREKKERFSLILESASTNQTSMYLCASSLYGRLYQETQYFGPGTRLLVL.

This chain links TRBV4-1 with TRBJ2-3, with D uncertain. CDR1 is MGHRA, CDR2 YSYEKL, per germline. The CDR3 spans 14 residues. The V and J ends lost 3 bases and 6 bases respectively, with 13 bases between them. CDR3 coding DNA: TGCGCCAGCAGCCAGCCGACCGGTCGGGATACGCAGTATTTT. As protein: CASSQPTGRDTQYF.

V gene TRBV5-1 combines with J gene TRBJ2-7, with 9 bases fitting TRBD1. The CDR3 is made up of 19 amino acids. Germline CDR1 is SGHRS and CDR2 is YFSETQ. V trimming: 0 bases; J trimming: 1 base; junction bases outside the gene matches: 14. CDR3 nucleotides: TGCGCCAGCAGCTTGGGTCCCGGGACAGGGCACCATCTATCCTACGAGCAGTACTTC. Amino acids: CASSLGPGTGHHLSYEQYF.